The 22 T cell receptor beta chains below were found in one sample sequenced in a study of Graves' ophthalmopathy and Graves' hyperthyroidism. The TCR beta CDR3 regions underwent amplification from RNA transcripts. Second-round multiplex PCR came after a first-round RT-PCR that employed HTBI primers. TCRdb used MiXCR to reprocess the multiplex PCR reads, holding one entry per CDR3 protein. The sample yields some 350,000 distinct CDR3 sequences, about a sixth seen once. Source material: peripheral blood. These receptors were obtained from an adult woman with stable Graves' hyperthyroidism.

This clonotype was observed many times. This chain connects TRBV4-1 to TRBJ1-6; D is unresolved. CDR3 size: 17 residues. Germline CDR1 MGHRA, CDR2 YSYEKL. With 3 bases removed from V and 10 bases from J, the gap between germline ends came to 22 bases. CDR3 DNA: TGCGCCAGCAGCCACCCGGCCCGTGCCTCTAAAGGATCACCCCTCCACTTT. Protein product: CASSHPARASKGSPLHF.

This clonotype has just a few counts. The V call is TRBV7-9, the J call TRBJ1-2, with 9 bases aligning to TRBD1. CDR3 length: 14 residues. Germline CDR1 SEHNR, CDR2 FQNEAQ (reference sequence). The junction had 7 bases not matched to a gene; V was cut back by 5 bases and J by 6 bases. The CDR3 nucleotides read TGTGCCAGCAGCACCCGACAGGGGGGCAATGGCTACACCTTC. Protein sequence: CASSTRQGGNGYTF.

This clonotype was seen many times. The CDR3 DNA is TGTGCCAGCAGTGCGCAGGGGGCGCGACTTTCTGAAGCTTTCTTT. This gives the protein CASSAQGARLSEAFF. This chain uses TRBV6-1 with TRBJ1-1, with 8 bases fitting TRBD1. With 4 bases clipped from V and 6 bases from J, the junction kept 10 bases outside the gene matches. The CDR3 has 15 amino acids. Germline lookup yields CDR1 MNHNS and CDR2 SASEGT.

Ten or more counts support this clonotype. The CDR3, as DNA: TGTGCCAGCAGTCTACTAACAGGGTTGGGGAATCAGCCCCAGCATTTT. This codes for CASSLLTGLGNQPQHF. The V gene is TRBV27, the J gene TRBJ1-5, with D perhaps matching TRBD1 (6 bases). CDR1 and CDR2 from the germline V gene are MNHEY and SMNVEV (reference sequence). Between the trimmed V and J ends, which lost 5 bases and 4 bases, there was a span of 18 bases. The CDR3 covers 16 residues.

This clonotype was recorded many times. The J gene is TRBJ1-1, the V gene TRBV6-5; possible D gene TRBD1, 6 bases. This CDR3 region has 14 residues. Trimming pared 4 bases from V and 5 bases from J, leaving 14 bases between. Germline CDR1 is MNHEY and CDR2 is SVGAGI. The CDR3 here is CASSWEAGETEAFF. CDR3 nucleotide sequence: TGTGCCAGCAGTTGGGAGGCAGGGGAGACTGAAGCTTTCTTT.

The sample holds many counts of this clonotype. The chain couples TRBV7-8 to TRBJ1-1; D call uncertain. Trimming took off 1 base at V and 4 bases at J, with 10 bases between the two ends. The CDR3 has 14 residues. Per germline, CDR1 SGHVS and CDR2 FQNEAQ. The CDR3 is CASSLDVWGTEAFF. CDR3 bases: TGTGCCAGCAGCTTAGACGTTTGGGGCACTGAAGCTTTCTTT.

Many counts were recorded for this clonotype. The chain is built from TRBV2 and TRBJ1-5; 8 bases match TRBD1. The CDR3 runs to 16 residues. In germline, CDR1 is SNHLY, CDR2 FYNNEI. With V trimmed by 6 bases and J by 1 base, 8 bases remained unmatched. DNA of the CDR3: TGTGCCAGCAGCGACAGGACAGGGAGGAGCAATCAGCCCCAGCATTTT. This gives the protein CASSDRTGRSNQPQHF.

A few counts support this clonotype. CDR3 bases: TGCAGCATACTTAGCGGGACCGAAGCCTACGAGCAGTACTTC. This translates into CSILSGTEAYEQYF. The chain combines TRBV29-1 with TRBJ2-7; the match to TRBD2 covers 8 bases. Germline V gives CDR1 SQVTM, CDR2 ANQGSEA. The CDR3 is 14 residues long. Unmatched junction bases numbered 11, after V lost 8 bases and J lost 2 bases.

The CDR3 loop reads CSAKPPLAGSISYEQYF. The CDR3 nucleotides read TGCAGTGCGAAACCCCCCCTAGCGGGAAGTATTTCCTACGAGCAGTACTTC. The V gene is TRBV20-1, the J gene TRBJ2-7, with 9 bases that match TRBD2. This CDR3 comprises 17 residues. V dropped 6 bases and J dropped 1; count of bases not matched to a gene: 16. Germline CDR1 DFQATT, CDR2 SNEGSKA (reference sequence).

A word on this clonotype: A much larger clone differs from this one at a single base, so this may be a read error. This chain links TRBV20-1 with TRBJ2-7, with D possibly matching TRBD1 (6 bases). The CDR3 has 12 amino acids. V was shortened by 5 bases and J by 5 bases, with 13 bases between the two germline ends. From germline, CDR1 is DFQATT and CDR2 SNEGSKA (reference sequence). As DNA, the CDR3 is TGCAGTGCTCGTAGGGGGAGCCACGAGCAGTACTTC. Translation: CSARRGSHEQYF.

This clonotype was counted ten times or more. The V and J genes are TRBV27 and TRBJ1-5, with TRBD1 as a possible D gene (6 bases). Germline CDR1 MNHEY, CDR2 SMNVEV (reference sequence). Trimming took 5 bases from V and 0 from J, leaving 14 bases between them. The CDR3 loop spans 16 amino acids. The chain's CDR3 is CASSMRSGVSNQPQHF. CDR3 coding DNA: TGTGCCAGCAGTATGCGGTCAGGGGTTAGCAATCAGCCCCAGCATTTT.

Turning to this clonotype: The DNA is left out, because the CDR3 cannot be placed on it with certainty; the CDR3 is given as TCRdb lists it. The chain carries TRBV6-2 or TRBV6-3 and TRBJ2-7; TRBD2 is taken as the D call from the table, unchecked against the DNA. Germline values: CDR1 MNHEY, CDR2 SVGEGT. The CDR3 comprises 20 residues, both ends counted. Here the CDR3 reads CASSYSVASGSKAHVYEQDF.

Only a few counts were recorded for this clonotype. The rearrangement uses TRBV4-1 and TRBJ1-2; D uncertain. Per the germline V gene, CDR1 is MGHRA and CDR2 is YSYEKL. The CDR3 contains 14 residues. Deletions cut 0 bases from V and 4 bases from J, with 9 bases between. DNA for the CDR3: TGCGCCAGCAGCCAAGACCGGGGTCTCTATGGCTACACCTTC. Encoded protein: CASSQDRGLYGYTF.

This clonotype was recorded many times. The chain joins TRBV2 to TRBJ2-4, with a weak D call TRBD1 (5 bases). The CDR3 runs to 14 residues. Germline CDR1 reads SNHLY; CDR2 reads FYNNEI. V dropped 6 bases and J dropped 5 bases, with 14 bases sitting between them. CDR3 DNA sequence: TGTGCCAGCAGGCAGGGTTTGGTAGAAAACATTCAGTACTTC. Its protein is CASRQGLVENIQYF.

This clonotype was detected ten times or more. The rearrangement joins TRBV7-9 to TRBJ1-1; maybe TRBD1 (5 bases). This CDR3 is 16 amino acids long. Germline lookup yields CDR1 SEHNR and CDR2 FQNEAQ (reference sequence). The V and J ends lost 1 base and 2 bases respectively, with 14 bases between them. The chain's CDR3 is CASSLGPGLGNTEAFF. CDR3 bases: TGTGCCAGCAGCTTAGGCCCGGGGCTGGGTAACACTGAAGCTTTCTTT.

This clonotype has a count of ten or more. The chain links TRBV10-2 to TRBJ2-2; D is perhaps TRBD1 (6 bases). The germline CDR1 and CDR2 sequences are WSHSY and SAAADI. Trimming stripped 2 bases from V and 1 base from J, with 11 bases between. CDR3 length: 16 residues. The CDR3 loop is CASSEGGTMNTGELFF. The CDR3 DNA is TGCGCCAGCAGTGAGGGTGGGACAATGAACACCGGGGAGCTGTTTTTT.

This clonotype was picked up many times. J is TRBJ2-7 and V is TRBV7-2, with 7 bases identical to TRBD2. The CDR3 totals 16 residues. With 1 base clipped from V and 4 bases from J, the junction kept 10 bases outside the gene matches. Germline V CDR1 and CDR2: SGHTA, FQGNSA. CDR3 coding DNA: TGTGCCAGCAGCTTAGGCCCTGGGGGGGAGTGGTACGAGCAGTACTTC. It is translated as CASSLGPGGEWYEQYF.

The table lists this clonotype with many counts. The chain couples TRBV7-3 to TRBJ2-5; D uncertain. CDR3 length: 12 residues. Germline CDR1 reads SGHTA; CDR2 reads FQGTGA. V was shortened by 2 bases and J by 10 bases, with 11 bases between the two germline ends. CDR3 sequence reads: CASSLGSGVQYF. For the CDR3, the DNA is TGTGCCAGCAGCTTAGGCTCGGGTGTCCAGTACTTC.

This clonotype was counted many times. This rearrangement joins TRBV24-1 to TRBJ2-7; D might be TRBD2 (5 bases). Per germline, CDR1 KGHDR and CDR2 SFDVKD. With 2 bases removed from V and 2 bases from J, the gap between germline ends came to 12 bases. There are 15 residues in the CDR3. This CDR3 reads CATSDSTPGAYEQYF. CDR3 in DNA: TGTGCCACCAGTGATTCTACTCCCGGGGCCTACGAGCAGTACTTC.

The chain uses TRBV13 and TRBJ2-2, with 8 bases aligning to TRBD2. Trimming at V came to 4 bases and at J to 0 bases, leaving 16 bases not matched to a gene. Per germline, CDR1 PRHDT and CDR2 FYEKMQ (reference sequence). CDR3 length: 20 residues. The CDR3 bases are TGTGCCAGCAGCTATTCGTTCCAGCGGGGGCCGAGTGCGAACACCGGGGAGCTGTTTTTT. Amino acid sequence: CASSYSFQRGPSANTGELFF.

In this sample, this clonotype turned up many times. V and J are TRBV7-2 and TRBJ1-1; D is ambiguous. V was cut by 1 base and J by 1 base, with 7 bases left in between. CDR3 length equals 14 residues. CDR1 and CDR2 from the germline V gene are SGHTA and FQGNSA. CDR3 region: CASSLDLANTEAFF. The CDR3 coding sequence is TGTGCCAGCAGCTTAGATCTTGCGAACACTGAAGCTTTCTTT.

This clonotype was seen at least ten times. The chain combines TRBV19 with TRBJ2-7, with TRBD2 as a possible D gene (5 bases). Per the germline V gene, CDR1 is LNHDA and CDR2 is SQIVND (reference sequence). The CDR3 extends over 15 amino acids. The germline V and J ends were trimmed by 4 bases and 0 bases, with 13 bases remaining between them. The CDR3 DNA sequence: TGTGCCAGTAGTAGATCCGGGAATCCCTCCTACGAGCAGTACTTC. As protein: CASSRSGNPSYEQYF.